This T cell receptor beta chain originates from a study of cytomegalovirus exposure and HLA in healthy donors. The PCR had 60 Vbeta and 13 Jbeta primers. Here immunoSEQ multiplex PCR was the method, and the copy in TCRdb shows in-frame clones only, minus some. The table includes about 130,000 clones, around 73% detected once. The CDR3 has 14 amino acids. The V gene end was trimmed by 1 base and the J gene end by 3 bases; junction bases not matched to a gene: 2. CDR1 is SEHNR, CDR2 FQNEAQ, per germline (reference sequence). This sequence joins TRBV7-9 and TRBJ2-7, with TRBD1 matching over 8 bases. Sequenced sample: PBMCs. This TCR came from a female donor in good health and CMV-seronegative. Here the CDR3 reads CASSLGQGFYEQYF. The CDR3 DNA reads as TGTGCCAGCAGCTTAGGACAGGGGTTCTACGAGCAGTACTTC. Full variable domain (missing parts from reference TRBV7-9 and TRBJ2-7): DTGVSQNPRHKITKRGQNVTFRCDPISEHNRLYWYRQTLGQGPEFLTYFQNEAQLEKSRLLSDRFSAERPKGSFSTLEIQRTEQGDSAMYLCASSLGQGFYEQYFGPGTRLTVT.